The present T cell receptor (beta chain) was sequenced within a study of T cells in Graves' hyperthyroidism and ophthalmopathy. Any patient presenting with uncontrolled infection, other autoimmune disease, pregnancy or lactation was left out. There are many counts of this clonotype. Its antigen is still unknown. From RNA transcripts, TCR beta CDR3 regions were amplified. First-round RT-PCR with HTBI primers amplified the TCR CDR3 region. One entry per CDR3 protein results from TCRdb running MiXCR on the multiplex PCR reads. Of hundreds of thousands of distinct CDR3 sequences listed, about 45% are singletons. This CDR3 contains 15 residues. The germline CDR1 and CDR2 sequences are SGHVS and FQNEAQ. Trimming at V came to 5 bases and at J to 3 bases, leaving 6 bases not matched to a gene. Study conclusions and caveats: Ophthalmopathy was model-predicted a median around seven months pre-onset. Most clonotypes expanded in thyroid above 0.001 were likewise present in blood.

The chain uses TRBV7-8 and TRBJ1-2; 10 positions agree with TRBD1. The sample comprised peripheral blood or thyroid tissue (not recorded which). The TCR sequence derives from an adult man with Graves' disease, either hyperthyroidism or ophthalmopathy (not recorded which). CDR3 protein: CASSTTGTGDYGYTF. The CDR3 DNA is TGTGCCAGCAGCACAACCGGGACAGGGGACTATGGCTACACCTTC.